This T cell receptor (delta chain) was profiled in a study of gamma-delta T cells after stem cell transplantation. TCRdb called clones anew from the RT-PCR reads with CATT. The data hold 1,500 to 2,000 delta-chain clones, with roughly 3.5% observed a single time. J gave up 0 bases and V 4 bases, and 16 bases lay outside the gene matches. In germline, CDR1 is GEAIGNYY, CDR2 EKD. The CDR3 is 19 residues long. This clone was recorded a few times. Sequenced material: gamma-delta T cells. V is TRDV2 and J is TRDJ1; 10 bases fit TRDD3. The sequence derives from a human donor. It is not recorded whose cells these are; they may come from a transplant donor. Here the CDR3 DNA reads TGTGCCTGTGAAACGCTAATACTGGGGGATGTAACGTACACCGATAAACTCATCTTT. Protein sequence: CACETLILGDVTYTDKLIF.